The clone carrying this T cell receptor (beta chain) was counted many times. Its antigen is still unknown. V was trimmed by 3 bases and J by 0 bases, leaving 12 bases between them. Germline CDR1 MNHNS, CDR2 SASEGT. This CDR3 region has 16 residues. TCRdb passed the reads through MiXCR, listing each CDR3 protein once. The data contain 60,000 or so distinct CDR3 sequences, approximately 22% of them singletons. These data are taken from a study of lung T cells in sarcoidosis with Löfgren's syndrome. Study-level points and caveats: Versus controls, Löfgren's syndrome patients reportedly showed TRAV12-1 and TRBV2 as most expanded.

V usage is TRBV6-1 and J usage is TRBJ1-5; D is undetermined. Specimen: CD4+ T cells from PBMCs. This receptor was obtained from a human donor with sarcoidosis (Löfgren's syndrome or another form), or a control subject (not recorded which). The CDR3 protein is CASSDQESYSNQPQHF. CDR3 nucleotide sequence: TGTGCCAGCAGTGACCAGGAGTCGTATAGCAATCAGCCCCAGCATTTT.